Shown below are 7 T cell receptor beta chains from a single sample sequenced in a study of regulatory T cells in long-lasting Graves disease. The time point here: newly diagnosed GD, antithyroid drugs for less than 3 months. Isolated PBMC RNA provided the starting material for the TCR library. Sequencing libraries for TCR beta were prepared with iRepertoire HTBI primers and Arm-PCR of CDR3 regions. MiXCR, applied by TCRdb to the multiplex PCR reads, yields one record per CDR3 protein. Here the sample spans hundreds of thousands of distinct CDR3 sequences, about 11% being singletons. These data also featured in a second study, about T cells in Graves' hyperthyroidism and ophthalmopathy.

Sequencing was performed on peripheral blood mononuclear cells (PBMCs), taken at new diagnosis, from a patient treated with antithyroid drugs. All receptors come from a woman aged 25 to 39 with Graves disease.

This clonotype was detected only a few times. The CDR3 sequence: CASSSHPGPSNQPQHF. The CDR3 nucleotides are TGTGCCAGCAGTTCTCATCCGGGGCCCTCGAATCAGCCCCAGCATTTT. The chain combines TRBV6-5 with TRBJ1-5; weak D call: TRBD1 (5 bases). V lost 4 bases and J 4 bases, leaving 17 bases between the germline ends. CDR1 and CDR2 from the germline V gene are MNHEY and SVGAGI. This CDR3 is 16 amino acids long.

This clonotype was recorded at least ten times. The rearrangement joins TRBV18 to TRBJ2-7, with 14 bases fitting TRBD2. Germline values: CDR1 KGHSH, CDR2 LQKENI. V was pared by 3 bases and J by 0 bases, with 7 bases of the junction left unmatched. This CDR3 has 18 residues. CDR3 sequence: CASSPGLAGVGSSYEQYF. The CDR3 coding sequence is TGTGCCAGCTCACCGGGACTAGCGGGAGTGGGAAGCTCCTACGAGCAGTACTTC.

This clonotype was counted many times. This chain joins TRBV2 and TRBJ1-1; D is perhaps TRBD1 (5 bases). CDR1 and CDR2 from the germline V gene are SNHLY and FYNNEI. The CDR3 spans 14 residues. The V gene lost 6 bases and the J gene lost 2 bases, with 13 bases spanning the gap. CDR3 protein: CASSQRGINTEAFF. In DNA, the CDR3 is TGTGCCAGCAGCCAACGGGGGATTAACACTGAAGCTTTCTTT.

This clonotype was observed many times. The chain employs TRBV12-3 or TRBV12-4 and TRBJ1-1; weak D call: TRBD1 (5 bases). The CDR3 sequence is 14 residues long. The ends were cut back, 6 bases at V and 0 bases at J, with 11 bases in the middle. The CDR3 region has the DNA TGTGCCAGCAGGAACACAGGAATGAACACTGAAGCTTTCTTT. Its protein is CASRNTGMNTEAFF.

This clonotype was seen ten or more times. The CDR3 reads CASSFGTGTDTQYF. As DNA, the CDR3 is TGTGCCAGCAGTTTTGGGACAGGCACAGATACGCAGTATTTT. The V and J genes are TRBV12-3 or TRBV12-4 and TRBJ2-3; 7 positions match TRBD1. The V segment lost 3 bases and the J segment 1 base; nucleotides outside the gene matches: 1. CDR3 length equals 14 residues.

This clonotype showed up just once. The rearrangement joins TRBV13 to TRBJ2-7, with TRBD1 matching over 8 bases. Germline V CDR1 and CDR2: PRHDT, FYEKMQ (reference sequence). The CDR3 contains 15 residues. Trimming cost V 5 bases and J 5 bases; bases outside gene matches: 11. The CDR3 loop is CASSPDRALPDEQYF. Here the CDR3 DNA reads TGTGCCAGCAGCCCGGACAGGGCCCTCCCCGACGAGCAGTACTTC. The full variable domain, rest sourced from reference TRBV13 and TRBJ2-7, is AAGVIQSPRHLIKEKRETATLKCYPIPRHDTVYWYQQGPGQDPQFLISFYEKMQSDKGSIPDRFSAQQFSDYHSELNMSSLELGDSALYFCASSPDRALPDEQYFGPGTRLTVT.

In its sample, this clonotype was seen many times. The CDR3 reads CAIQNSGANVLTF. DNA of the CDR3: TGTGCCATACAGAACTCTGGGGCCAACGTCCTGACTTTC. The genes are TRBV28 and TRBJ2-6, with D uncertain. The CDR3 loop spans 13 amino acids. Germline V gene sequence: CDR1 MDHEN, CDR2 SYDVKM. V was pared by 10 bases and J by 0 bases, with 7 bases between.